Below, 9 T cell receptor beta chains from the same sample are listed, as sequenced in a study of T cell repertoires in cytomegalovirus infection. Each CDR3 protein is one row after TCRdb ran MiXCR on the reads. There are some 800,000 distinct CDR3 sequences in the sample; 25% to 30% occur only once, and over 10% lies in the top ten. Their antigen targets remain unknown. The sample consisted of cultured CD8+ T cells from PBMCs, taken from culture after CMV antigen stimulation. Receptors were obtained from a human donor in good health (CMV status not recorded). Some clones in this sample may be carry-over from other donors' samples.

This chain uses TRBV7-9 with TRBJ2-4; TRBD1 agrees at 7 bases. Germline trimming cut 5 bases from V and 5 bases from J; bases unmatched to any gene: 6. CDR3 length equals 14 residues. CDR1 is SEHNR, CDR2 FQNEAQ, per germline (reference sequence). CDR3 sequence (DNA): TGTGCCAGCAGCCCCTCCGGGACAGAAAACATTCAGTACTTC. The encoded protein is CASSPSGTENIQYF.

The chain recombines TRBV19 with TRBJ1-1; no clear D. CDR1 is LNHDA, CDR2 SQIVND, per germline (reference sequence). The CDR3 sequence is 15 residues long. Between the trimmed V and J ends, which lost 0 bases and 0 bases, there was a span of 8 bases. CDR3 sequence: CASSIDRNLNTEAFF. The CDR3 DNA reads TGTGCCAGTAGTATAGATCGAAACCTGAACACTGAAGCTTTCTTT.

This clonotype was counted only a few times. This chain joins TRBV7-9 and TRBJ1-1, with no clear D. Germline assignment: CDR1 SEHNR and CDR2 FQNEAQ (reference sequence). V was cut by 5 bases and J by 8 bases, with 15 bases left in between. The CDR3 runs 13 residues. This chain's CDR3 is CASSPTPQFEAFF. The CDR3 DNA reads as TGTGCCAGCAGCCCAACTCCTCAGTTCGAAGCTTTCTTT.

This rearrangement joins TRBV29-1 to TRBJ1-2; D call uncertain. Germline V gene lookup returns CDR1 SQVTM and CDR2 ANQGSEA. The CDR3 loop spans 12 amino acids. Trimming pared 3 bases from V and 0 bases from J, leaving 5 bases between. The CDR3, as DNA: TGCAGCGTTGACGGTGCTAACTATGGCTACACCTTC. It specifies CSVDGANYGYTF.

J is TRBJ2-1 and V is TRBV4-1, with 11 bases matching TRBD1. The CDR3 runs 17 residues. V shed 0 bases and J 7 bases; nucleotides not matched to a gene: 8. The germline gives CDR1 MGHRA, CDR2 YSYEKL. CDR3 protein: CASSQDTGQGARNEQFF. As DNA, the CDR3 is TGCGCCAGCAGCCAAGATACCGGACAGGGGGCGCGTAATGAGCAGTTCTTC.

This clonotype has ten or more counts. This chain connects TRBV20-1 to TRBJ1-3; 9 positions agree with TRBD1. With 6 bases clipped from V and 3 bases from J, the junction kept 6 bases outside the gene matches. This CDR3 spans 14 amino acids. CDR1 is DFQATT, CDR2 SNEGSKA, per germline (reference sequence). CDR3 protein: CSAPGQGGGNTIYF. As DNA, the CDR3 is TGCAGTGCCCCGGGACAGGGAGGTGGAAACACCATATATTTT.

The V and J genes are TRBV15 and TRBJ2-2; 9 nucleotides agree with TRBD1. Germline V CDR1 and CDR2: LNHNV, YYDKDF (reference sequence). The ends lost 2 bases at V and 6 bases at J; junction bases unmatched: 4. This CDR3 has 15 amino acids. CDR3 in amino acids: CATSRSRTGAGELFF. The CDR3 nucleotides read TGTGCCACCAGCAGATCTAGGACAGGGGCCGGGGAGCTGTTTTTT.

This clonotype was found a few times. The rearrangement links TRBV12-3 or TRBV12-4 to TRBJ2-7; TRBD1 agrees at 9 bases. J lost 3 bases, V lost 3 bases, and 6 bases had no gene match. The CDR3 loop spans 15 amino acids. CDR3 DNA sequence: TGTGCCAGCAGTTTGTCCGGGACAGGGTACTACGAGCAGTACTTC. It translates to CASSLSGTGYYEQYF.

This clonotype was observed a single time. This chain joins TRBV24-1 and TRBJ2-7; either TRBD1 or TRBD2 may supply D (5 bases each). With 4 bases removed from V and 4 bases from J, the gap between germline ends came to 22 bases. Germline CDR1 is KGHDR and CDR2 is SFDVKD. The CDR3 consists of 17 residues. As DNA, the CDR3 is TGTGCCACCAGTGAACTACGGGGCCGAGAGAGGCTATACGAGCAGTACTTC. The encoded protein is CATSELRGRERLYEQYF.